Shown below are 18 T cell receptor beta chains from a single sample sequenced in a study of T cells in Graves' hyperthyroidism and ophthalmopathy (dated by TCRdb to between 2019 and 2020). The receptor library was made with multiplex PCR. The sequencer listed for this sample is Illumina HiSeq 2000. Amplification of TCR beta CDR3 regions was carried out from RNA transcripts. The first round of RT-PCR for the TCR CDR3 was performed with the HTBI primer set and the Qiagen OneStep RT-PCR kit. TCRdb handled the public reads itself, with Q25 trimming in fastp and clone calling in MiXCR, and kept productive beta chains. Each CDR3 protein gets just one entry, which takes the most common genes and DNA from the rows behind it. For this sample the table gives hundreds of thousands of distinct CDR3 sequences, of which 40% to 55% were detected only once. The top ten hold approximately 8.2% of the sample. Sequencing was performed on peripheral blood or thyroid tissue (not recorded which). The source is a young woman with Graves' hyperthyroidism. Donor details come from another sample of the same person, matched by shared clones.

Concerning this clonotype: Since no conserved phenylalanine or tryptophan closes the CDR3, a read error is the likely cause. The chain joins TRBV20-1 to TRBJ1-2; D call uncertain. The germline CDR1 and CDR2 sequences are DFQATT and SNEGSKA (reference sequence). The CDR3 runs 12 residues. V was trimmed by 0 bases and J by 4 bases, leaving 6 bases between them. In nucleotides, the CDR3 is TGCAGTGCTAGAGATTACGGCTATGGCTACACCCTC. Its translation: CSARDYGYGYTL.

A word on this clonotype: Its ends do not fully match the called genes, so a read error is possible. This chain joins TRBV10-1 and TRBJ1-6, with D unresolved. Per the germline V gene, CDR1 is WNHNN and CDR2 is SYGVQD (reference sequence). This CDR3 region has 13 residues. The CDR3 region is CAISTSGDSPLHF. DNA for the CDR3: TGTGCCATCAGCACTAGCGGTGATTCACCCCTCCACTTT.

The table lists this clonotype with many counts. An end of the junction does not agree with germline; a read error may underlie this. The chain recombines TRBV2 with TRBJ1-4; no clear D. Germline CDR1 is SNHLY and CDR2 is FYNNEI. This CDR3 comprises 10 residues. The CDR3 DNA is TGTGCCAGCAGTGCAGTAAAATTGTTTTTT. It specifies CASSAVKLFF.

This clonotype was counted many times. The CDR3 DNA sequence: TGCAGTGCTAGTGACCCGGAATGGGATGGCTACACCTTC. Translated: CSASDPEWDGYTF. This chain uses TRBV20-1 with TRBJ1-2; D is unresolved. Trimming left V 3 bases short and J 6 bases short, with 14 bases between. CDR3 length equals 13 residues. CDR1 is DFQATT, CDR2 SNEGSKA, per germline (reference sequence).

About this clonotype: At one boundary the junction diverges from the germline segment, which might be a read error. The chain carries TRBV11-2 and TRBJ2-5, with TRBD2 matching over 7 bases. The CDR3 has 12 amino acids. Germline values: CDR1 SGHAT, CDR2 FQNNGV. The CDR3 nucleotides are TGTGCCAGCAGTCTCACGGGAGGTCCATCCGTCTTC. Translated: CASSLTGGPSVF. Full variable domain (rest looked up from reference TRBV11-2 and TRBJ2-5): EAGVAQSPRYKIIEKRQSVAFWCNPISGHATLYWYQQILGQGPKLLIQFQNNGVVDDSQLPKDRFSAERLKGVDSTLKIQPAKLEDSAVYLCASSLTGGPSVFGPGTRLLVL.

Concerning this clonotype: The junction departs from the called germline gene at one end, perhaps through a read error. CDR3 nucleotides: TGCGCCAGCAGCCAATTCGGCCAAGAGACCCAGTACTTC. It yields the protein CASSQFGQETQYF. The genes are TRBV7-9 and TRBJ2-5; no firm D call. The germline V gene encodes CDR1 SEHNR and CDR2 FQNEAQ (reference sequence). The CDR3 contains 13 residues.

This clonotype was counted between two and nine times. V gene TRBV7-8 combines with J gene TRBJ1-3; D is ambiguous. Trimming took 1 base from V and 0 from J, leaving 7 bases between them. Germline CDR1 SGHVS, CDR2 FQNEAQ. There are 15 residues in the CDR3. The CDR3 bases are TGTGCCAGCAGCTTAGTAGAGACCTCTGGAAACACCATATATTTT. Translated, it gives CASSLVETSGNTIYF.

The sample holds many counts of this clonotype. V is TRBV7-3 and J is TRBJ2-7, with 12 bases fitting TRBD1. The V and J ends lost 5 bases and 7 bases, in that order; junction bases with no gene match: 6. CDR3 size: 14 residues. Per germline, CDR1 SGHTA and CDR2 FQGTGA. CDR3 protein: CASSPGQGAREQYF. The CDR3 DNA is TGTGCCAGCAGCCCGGGACAGGGGGCGAGGGAGCAGTACTTC. Full variable domain (missing parts from reference TRBV7-3 and TRBJ2-7): GAGVSQTPSNKVTEKGKYVELRCDPISGHTALYWYRQSLGQGPEFLIYFQGTGAADDSGLPNDRFFAVRPEGSVSTLKIQRTERGDSAVYLCASSPGQGAREQYFGPGTRLTVT.

This clonotype was seen more than once but under ten times. Sequence at one end of the junction differs from germline and may be a read error. V is TRBV10-3 and J is TRBJ2-5; 13 nucleotides align to TRBD2. The CDR3 contains 14 residues. Germline assignment: CDR1 ENHRY and CDR2 SYGVKD. CDR3 region: CASSWTSGRETQYF. The CDR3 bases are TGTGCCAGCAGTTGGACTAGCGGGAGAGAGACCCAGTACTTC.

Comment on this clonotype: Germline and junction disagree at one end, which may indicate a read error. The chain joins TRBV10-3 to TRBJ1-3; TRBD1 matches at 7 bases. The V gene's germline CDR1 is ENHRY and CDR2 SYGVKD. This CDR3 comprises 14 residues. The CDR3 DNA is TGTGCCAGCAGTGAGGGGGCTCACGGAAACACCATATATTTT. Its translation is CASSEGAHGNTIYF.

The chain's CDR3 is CSARVIGGSWEQYF. The CDR3, as DNA: TGCAGTGCTAGAGTCATAGGCGGGAGTTGGGAGCAGTACTTC. The genes are TRBV20-1 and TRBJ2-7, with 7 bases identical to TRBD2. The CDR3 covers 14 residues. Germline V gene lookup returns CDR1 DFQATT and CDR2 SNEGSKA (reference sequence). Unmatched junction bases numbered 10, after V lost 1 base and J lost 7 bases.

The chain couples TRBV6-1 to TRBJ1-1, with D hard to call. The germline V and J ends were trimmed by 3 bases and 4 bases, with 6 bases remaining between them. CDR3 length: 12 residues. CDR1 is MNHNS and CDR2 is SASEGT in the germline V gene. CDR3 region: CASSEGFTEAFF. The CDR3 region has the DNA TGTGCCAGCAGTGAGGGTTTCACTGAAGCTTTCTTT.

In DNA, the CDR3 is TGTGCCAGCAGCCACCCTGGGACTAGCGGGTCCTACGAGCAGTACTTC. Translation gives CASSHPGTSGSYEQYF. The J gene is TRBJ2-7, the V gene TRBV25-1; TRBD2 matches at 12 bases. Trimming at V came to 6 bases and at J to 1 base, leaving 7 bases not matched to a gene. CDR1 is MGHDK, CDR2 SYGVNS, per germline. The CDR3 consists of 16 residues.

This clonotype has a handful of counts. The genes are TRBV7-9 and TRBJ2-5, with D possibly matching TRBD2 (6 bases). Trimming stripped 4 bases from V and 5 bases from J, with 20 bases between. CDR1 SEHNR and CDR2 FQNEAQ come from the germline V gene (reference sequence). CDR3 length: 16 amino acids. The CDR3 region has the DNA TGTGCCAGCAGCTCCAATAGCGGAGACCTTGTTGAGACCCAGTACTTC. It translates to CASSSNSGDLVETQYF. Drawing the rest from reference TRBV7-9 and TRBJ2-5, the complete variable domain is DTGVSQNPRHKITKRGQNVTFRCDPISEHNRLYWYRQTLGQGPEFLTYFQNEAQLEKSRLLSDRFSAERPKGSFSTLEIQRTEQGDSAMYLCASSSNSGDLVETQYFGPGTRLLVL.

There are many counts of this clonotype. This chain connects TRBV7-2 to TRBJ1-4; 10 bases align to TRBD1. The CDR3 is 15 amino acids. The junction had 4 bases not matched to a gene; V was cut back by 5 bases and J by 4 bases. Germline lookup yields CDR1 SGHTA and CDR2 FQGNSA. The CDR3 DNA follows: TGTGCCAGCAGCCGGGACAGGGGCGGTAATGAAAAACTGTTTTTT. This sequence encodes CASSRDRGGNEKLFF. The variable domain in full, completed from reference TRBV7-2 and TRBJ1-4, reads GAGVSQSPSNKVTEKGKDVELRCDPISGHTALYWYRQSLGQGLEFLIYFQGNSAPDKSGLPSDRFSAERTGGSVSTLTIQRTQQEDSAVYLCASSRDRGGNEKLFFGSGTQLSVL.

This clonotype was found a few times. This chain links TRBV19 with TRBJ1-5, with a tentative D call TRBD1 (6 bases). The CDR3 consists of 12 residues. The germline V gene encodes CDR1 LNHDA and CDR2 SQIVND (reference sequence). V was cut by 3 bases and J by 7 bases, with 7 bases left in between. The CDR3 here is CASSMTGQPQHF. The DNA for the CDR3 is TGTGCCAGTAGTATGACAGGACAGCCCCAGCATTTT.

This clonotype was detected many times. This chain uses TRBV24-1 with TRBJ2-5; 7 bases are shared with TRBD2. After removal of 5 bases from V and 1 base from J, the junction contained 12 bases not matched to a gene. The CDR3 is 17 amino acids. Germline-derived CDR1 and CDR2 are KGHDR and SFDVKD. The CDR3 sequence: CATSAAGLVGFQETQYF. CDR3 in DNA: TGTGCCACCAGTGCCGCTGGACTAGTGGGATTCCAAGAGACCCAGTACTTC.

Comments on this clonotype: The junction departs from germline at one end; a sequencing error may be responsible. V gene TRBV7-2 combines with J gene TRBJ1-1; D is undetermined. Germline V lookup: CDR1 SGHTA, CDR2 FQGNSA. This CDR3 is built from 12 residues. CDR3 DNA sequence: TGTTCCAGCAGTGTACTGAACACTGAAGCTTTCTTT. It is translated as CSSSVLNTEAFF. Variable domain in full (rest from reference TRBV7-2 and TRBJ1-1): GAGVSQSPSNKVTEKGKDVELRCDPISGHTALYWYRQSLGQGLEFLIYFQGNSAPDKSGLPSDRFSAERTGGSVSTLTIQRTQQEDSAVYLCSSSVLNTEAFFGQGTRLTVV.